One T cell receptor (beta chain) is described in this entry. This specimen belongs to a study of blood T cell repertoires in COVID-19. This CDR3 comprises 14 residues. After removal of 6 bases from V and 6 bases from J, the junction contained 13 bases not matched to a gene. Germline V gene data show CDR1 as SQVTM and CDR2 as ANQGSEA. The repertoire was sequenced with immunoSEQ multiplex PCR; TCRdb's copy has only in-frame clones and lacks some. Of a few hundred thousand clones in the sample, about 91% were seen once. The gene calls are TRBV29-1 and TRBJ1-2; TRBD1 matches at 7 bases. The sample consisted of peripheral blood. The TCR sequence derives from a woman aged 45-60 years with COVID-19, enrolled during active disease. CDR3 region: CSVLADRIVDGYTF. DNA of the CDR3: TGCAGCGTCTTAGCGGACAGGATAGTTGATGGCTACACCTTC.